The 19 T cell receptor beta chains in this list originate from one sample, sequenced in a study of T-cell memory formation after mild COVID-19. TCRdb reprocessed the 5' RACE reads via MiXCR and lists one record per CDR3 protein. The repertoire holds 40,000 or so distinct CDR3 sequences, with 6% to 8.5% as singletons. Sequencing input: PBMCs or a T cell subset sorted from them (not recorded which). The receptors come from an adult who had mild COVID-19 (a few samples of this study predate the infection). Cell type and time point are not known.

This clonotype was detected a few times. The chain has TRBV2 and TRBJ1-5; the D gene is possibly TRBD1 (6 bases). The CDR3 contains 16 residues. V was trimmed by 7 bases and J by 0 bases, leaving 16 bases between them. Germline values: CDR1 SNHLY, CDR2 FYNNEI. CDR3 sequence reads: CASTGGGHHSNQPQHF. The CDR3, as DNA: TGTGCCAGCACCGGGGGGGGACACCATAGCAATCAGCCCCAGCATTTT.

This clonotype has more than one count but fewer than ten. This chain uses TRBV2 with TRBJ1-1; a possible D gene is TRBD1 (6 bases). Germline V CDR1 and CDR2: SNHLY, FYNNEI. The CDR3 spans 16 residues. V lost 5 bases and J lost 2, with 18 bases in between. The CDR3 DNA sequence: TGTGCCAGCAGTTATCGGACAGTTTGGGATAACACTGAAGCTTTCTTT. Translated: CASSYRTVWDNTEAFF.

The chain employs TRBV3-1 and TRBJ1-1, with D unresolved. V lost 1 base and J 1 base, leaving 13 bases between the germline ends. The CDR3 length is 16 residues. Germline CDR1 is LGHDT and CDR2 is YNNKEL (reference sequence). CDR3: CASSQGTVGWNTEAFF. As DNA, the CDR3 is TGTGCCAGCAGCCAAGGTACCGTGGGTTGGAACACTGAAGCTTTCTTT.

This clonotype has a handful of counts. The CDR3 region has the DNA TGCGCCAGCAAAGGGACAGGGGTTTTCTTTAATGAAAAACTGTTTTTT. Its protein is CASKGTGVFFNEKLFF. The V call is TRBV5-1, the J call TRBJ1-4, with 10 bases fitting TRBD1. The CDR3 is 16 residues long. Trimming at V came to 6 bases and at J to 4 bases, leaving 9 bases not matched to a gene. Germline CDR1 and CDR2: SGHRS and YFSETQ.

This clonotype was recorded many times. The V gene is TRBV24-1, the J gene TRBJ1-1; D remains ambiguous. The V end was cut by 4 bases, the J end by 6 bases, with 11 bases between. This CDR3 is 13 amino acids long. Germline V lookup: CDR1 KGHDR, CDR2 SFDVKD. The CDR3 loop reads CATSDLGSAEAFF. The CDR3 DNA reads as TGTGCCACCAGTGACCTGGGGAGCGCTGAAGCTTTCTTT.

This clonotype has only a few counts. This rearrangement joins TRBV7-2 to TRBJ2-3; no definite D call. This CDR3 has 14 amino acids. Germline V gene data show CDR1 as SGHTA and CDR2 as FQGNSA. V was clipped by 0 bases and J by 2 bases, with 6 bases between them. CDR3 sequence (DNA): TGTGCCAGCAGCTTAGCGGTGGTCACAGATACGCAGTATTTT. It encodes CASSLAVVTDTQYF.

Only a few counts were recorded for this clonotype. V gene TRBV2 combines with J gene TRBJ1-2; 11 bases are a match to TRBD1. Per the germline V gene, CDR1 is SNHLY and CDR2 is FYNNEI. V gave up 4 bases and J gave up 4 bases; unmatched junction bases: 2. The CDR3 spans 14 residues. In DNA form, the CDR3 reads TGTGCCAGCAGTGCCGGGACAGGGGGCTATGGCTACACCTTC. This translates into CASSAGTGGYGYTF.

The chain links TRBV20-1 to TRBJ1-2; tentatively, D is TRBD1 (5 bases). Trimming cost V 2 bases and J 3 bases, with 13 bases left between them. Looked up from germline, CDR1 is DFQATT and CDR2 is SNEGSKA (reference sequence). The CDR3 is made up of 14 amino acids. CDR3 bases: TGCAGTGCTAGACCAGGGAGGGATCACTATGGCTACACCTTC. This gives the protein CSARPGRDHYGYTF.

Ten or more counts support this clonotype. V and J are TRBV5-6 and TRBJ1-2; 9 bases map to TRBD1. The CDR3 spans 14 residues. The germline V gene has CDR1 SGHDT and CDR2 YYEEEE. After removal of 4 bases from V and 5 bases from J, the junction contained 6 bases not matched to a gene. CDR3 sequence reads: CASSEGQGRYGYTF. The CDR3 DNA follows: TGTGCCAGCAGCGAAGGACAGGGGAGGTATGGCTACACCTTC.

The rearrangement uses TRBV29-1 and TRBJ2-6; 7 nucleotides align to TRBD1. The V segment lost 5 bases and the J segment 2 bases; nucleotides outside the gene matches: 6. Germline V lookup: CDR1 SQVTM, CDR2 ANQGSEA. The CDR3 sequence is 15 residues long. CDR3 protein: CSVSPGTAGANVLTF. The CDR3, as DNA: TGCAGCGTTTCACCCGGGACAGCTGGGGCCAACGTCCTGACTTTC.

This clonotype was observed at least ten times. V is TRBV2 and J is TRBJ2-1, with 7 bases identical to TRBD1. Losses at the gene ends were 4 bases for V and 10 bases for J; bases not matched to a gene: 4. The length of the CDR3 is 12 residues. Per germline, CDR1 SNHLY and CDR2 FYNNEI. CDR3 nucleotides: TGTGCCAGCAGTGGACAGGGTTTAGAGCAGTTCTTC. Residues: CASSGQGLEQFF.

This clonotype was recorded at least ten times. The chain links TRBV12-3 or TRBV12-4 to TRBJ2-1; 10 bases match TRBD2. This CDR3 is 13 amino acids long. Unmatched junction bases numbered 5, after V lost 3 bases and J lost 12 bases. CDR3 sequence reads: CASSFVSSGRQFF. As DNA, the CDR3 is TGTGCCAGCAGTTTTGTGTCTAGCGGGAGGCAGTTCTTC.

This clonotype was recorded at least ten times. The chain uses TRBV5-1 and TRBJ2-1; 10 nucleotides match TRBD1. The germline gives CDR1 SGHRS, CDR2 YFSETQ. V shed 5 bases and J 8 bases; nucleotides not matched to a gene: 7. This CDR3 comprises 14 residues. The CDR3 spells CASRTGGTKDEQFF. The CDR3 DNA follows: TGCGCCAGCAGGACAGGGGGCACTAAGGATGAGCAGTTCTTC.

By share, this clonotype counts as medium-sized. This sequence joins TRBV7-9 and TRBJ2-1, with 10 positions matching TRBD2. V was clipped by 5 bases and J by 8 bases; unmatched bases: 15. Per the germline V gene, CDR1 is SEHNR and CDR2 is FQNEAQ (reference sequence). CDR3 length equals 17 residues. DNA for the CDR3: TGTGCCAGCAGCCTGTCTATTTCTAGCGGGGGTTTCGATGAGCAGTTCTTC. Its protein is CASSLSISSGGFDEQFF.

This clonotype was seen many times. The chain recombines TRBV20-1 with TRBJ1-5; 12 bases are shared with TRBD1. The CDR3 consists of 16 residues. From germline, CDR1 is DFQATT and CDR2 SNEGSKA (reference sequence). V was pared by 5 bases and J by 0 bases, with 5 bases of the junction left unmatched. CDR3 region: CSAWDRGLDSNQPQHF. Written as DNA, the CDR3 is TGCAGTGCTTGGGACAGGGGGCTAGATAGCAATCAGCCCCAGCATTTT.

For this clonotype: One base away lies a much larger clone, so this may be a sequencing read error. This chain connects TRBV12-3 or TRBV12-4 to TRBJ2-7; D is unresolved. The V end was cut by 5 bases, the J end by 6 bases, with 8 bases between. The CDR3 loop spans 11 amino acids. The chain's CDR3 is CASSDNGEQYF. In nucleotides, the CDR3 is TGTGCCAGCAGTGACAATGGCGAGCAGTACTTC.

This clonotype has a count of ten or more. J is TRBJ1-3 and V is TRBV24-1, with a possible D match to TRBD1 (5 bases). The V gene's germline CDR1 is KGHDR and CDR2 SFDVKD. The CDR3 runs to 13 residues. V was clipped by 2 bases and J by 4 bases, with 5 bases between them. The CDR3 DNA sequence: TGTGCCACCAGTGATTGGGACGGAAACACCATATATTTT. Protein sequence: CATSDWDGNTIYF.

The gene calls are TRBV12-3 or TRBV12-4 and TRBJ2-3; the D is unclear. CDR3 length equals 13 residues. The V end was cut by 3 bases, the J end by 2 bases, with 6 bases between. CDR3 residues: CASSFQLTDTQYF. The CDR3 nucleotides read TGTGCCAGCAGTTTCCAGCTCACAGATACGCAGTATTTT.

The chain combines TRBV5-6 with TRBJ2-1; 16 bases map to TRBD2. J was trimmed by 9 bases and V by 4 bases; bases with no gene match: 7. Germline V CDR1 and CDR2: SGHDT, YYEEEE. The CDR3 extends over 16 amino acids. The CDR3 spells CASSPGLAGGQGEQFF. CDR3 bases: TGTGCCAGCAGCCCGGGACTAGCGGGAGGGCAGGGTGAGCAGTTCTTC.